This T cell receptor (beta chain) was sequenced during a study of blood T cells in healthy people across ages. Study-wide results and caveats: TCR beta diversity was tightly associated with the proportion of naive T cells.

In its sample, this clonotype was seen a few times. Its specificity is not known. PBMCs, at least 7 million per sample, were isolated. Through a sample-barcoded 5' primer and a J-beta primer mix, a second PCR was run for 7 to 11 cycles. All samples yielded 2.5 million or more CDR3-containing paired-end reads. TCRdb called the 5' RACE reads again in MiXCR, with one record for every CDR3 protein. The sample lists 650,000 to 800,000 distinct CDR3 sequences, around 50% occurring once. V dropped 1 base and J dropped 5 bases, with 12 bases sitting between them. The germline CDR1 and CDR2 sequences are LGHDT and YNNKEL (reference sequence). This CDR3 contains 15 residues.

Sequencing was done on a sample of blood. This sequence joins TRBV3-1 and TRBJ2-1; a weak D match, TRBD2 (7 bases). The TCR originated in a woman older than 75 in good health. CDR3 sequence reads: CASSQVRGGNNEQFF. CDR3 bases: TGTGCCAGCAGCCAAGTTCGCGGGGGCAACAATGAGCAGTTCTTC.